This T cell receptor (beta chain) was sequenced in a study of graft-versus-host responses after intestinal transplantation. General study points: There were GvH clones found in recipient marrow, and some of them appeared first in ileum or blood.

Regarding this clone: No antigen is known for it.

Processing released intraepithelial and lamina propria lymphocytes from the graft tissue. Here immunoSEQ multiplex PCR was the method, and the copy in TCRdb shows in-frame clones only, minus some. The data show about 9,100 clones, approximately 74% seen once. The sequences come from ileum tissue, collected nearly 500 days after intestinal transplant. This sequence originates from a human patient who received an intestinal transplant, so some T cells may come from the graft donor.

CDR3 sequence reads: CASSLTWLVQDEQFF. The CDR3 nucleotides read TGTGCCAGCAGTCTAACTTGGCTAGTTCAGGATGAGCAGTTCTTC. The rearrangement links TRBV11-2 to TRBJ2-1; no firm D call. Trimming removed 6 bases from V and 8 bases from J, with 20 bases in between. This CDR3 has 15 residues. Germline V gene data show CDR1 as SGHAT and CDR2 as FQNNGV.